A single sample gave rise to the 9 T cell receptor beta chains below, sequenced in a study of blood T cell repertoires in COVID-19. Profiling relied on immunoSEQ multiplex PCR, and the TCRdb table lists in-frame clones only, not all of them. This table holds 13,000 to 15,000 clones, roughly 89% found once. Sequencing was performed on peripheral blood. These TCRs come from a human donor in a cohort sampled during active COVID-19.

This chain uses TRBV3-1 (or the pseudogene TRBV3-2) with TRBJ2-5; D might be TRBD2 (6 bases). V lost 0 bases and J 4 bases, leaving 15 bases between the germline ends. CDR3 size: 16 residues. Germline V gene lookup returns CDR1 LGHDT and CDR2 YNNKEL (reference sequence). In nucleotides, the CDR3 is TGTGCCAGCAGCCAAGATAAGAGGGTGCGGGGAGAGACCCAGTACTTC. This encodes CASSQDKRVRGETQYF.

The rearrangement joins TRBV3-1 (or the pseudogene TRBV3-2) to TRBJ1-3; D ambiguous. There are 14 residues in the CDR3. Per germline, CDR1 LGHDT and CDR2 YNNKEL (reference sequence). The V and J ends lost 1 base and 2 bases respectively, with 6 bases between them. The DNA for the CDR3 is TGTGCCAGCAGCCAAGTATCGGCTGGAAACACCATATATTTT. It codes for CASSQVSAGNTIYF.

In nucleotides, the CDR3 is TGTGCCAGCAAGGAGGGAACCTACGAGCAGTACTTC. Translated: CASKEGTYEQYF. The chain links TRBV28 to TRBJ2-7; D perhaps matches TRBD2 (6 bases). V lost 7 bases to trimming and J lost 2 bases, with 9 bases between them. CDR1 and CDR2 from the germline V gene are MDHEN and SYDVKM. There are 12 residues in the CDR3.

V gene TRBV7-8 combines with J gene TRBJ2-3; D is uncertain. CDR3 size: 15 residues. Germline CDR1 and CDR2: SGHVS and FQNEAQ. Trimming pared 6 bases from V and 1 base from J, leaving 14 bases between. CDR3 residues: CASRRRSGGTDTQYF. As DNA, the CDR3 is TGTGCCAGCAGACGGCGGTCTGGTGGCACAGATACGCAGTATTTT.

This chain connects TRBV5-6 to TRBJ1-2, with 8 bases aligning to TRBD1. Trimming at V came to 3 bases and at J to 7 bases, leaving 5 bases not matched to a gene. Germline-derived CDR1 and CDR2 are SGHDT and YYEEEE. This CDR3 region has 13 residues. Here the CDR3 DNA reads TGTGCCAGCAGCTATCAGGGGGCCGGTGGCTACACCTTC. Its translation: CASSYQGAGGYTF.

The chain carries TRBV23-1 and TRBJ2-7; D is perhaps TRBD2 (6 bases). Being an ORF, TRBV23-1 has a function that is uncertain. Trimming cost V 2 bases and J 2 bases, with 10 bases left between them. The CDR3 has 14 residues. The CDR3 coding sequence is TGCGCCAGCAGTCAAGAGGAGGGGACCTACGAGCAGTACTTC. It is translated as CASSQEEGTYEQYF.

The chain employs TRBV7-2 and TRBJ2-3, with TRBD2 matching over 10 bases. Germline V gene data show CDR1 as SGHTA and CDR2 as FQGNSA. This CDR3 spans 17 amino acids. The V and J ends lost 5 bases and 1 base, in that order; junction bases with no gene match: 9. Written as DNA, the CDR3 is TGTGCCAGCAGCCTTCAAGCGGGAGGGCGGGGCACAGATACGCAGTATTTT. It translates to CASSLQAGGRGTDTQYF. The full variable domain, with the rest looked up from reference TRBV7-2 and TRBJ2-3, is GAGVSQSPSNKVTEKGKDVELRCDPISGHTALYWYRQSLGQGLEFLIYFQGNSAPDKSGLPSDRFSAERTGGSVSTLTIQRTQQEDSAVYLCASSLQAGGRGTDTQYFGPGTRLTVL.

The chain recombines TRBV5-5 with TRBJ2-5; 7 nucleotides line up with TRBD1. Trimming at V came to 10 bases and at J to 6 bases, leaving 15 bases not matched to a gene. CDR1 and CDR2 (germline): SGHKS, YYEKEE (reference sequence). CDR3 length: 14 amino acids. CDR3 amino acids: CASDGGTASKTQYF. The DNA for the CDR3 is TGTGCCTCCGATGGTGGGACAGCGTCAAAGACCCAGTACTTC. The complete variable domain, with remaining parts taken from reference TRBV5-5 and TRBJ2-5, reads DAGVTQSPTHLIKTRGQQVTLRCSPISGHKSVSWYQQVLGQGPQFIFQYYEKEERGRGNFPDRFSARQFPNYSSELNVNALLLGDSALYLCASDGGTASKTQYFGPGTRLLVL.

V and J are TRBV28 and TRBJ1-2; the match to TRBD1 covers 7 bases. Per the germline V gene, CDR1 is MDHEN and CDR2 is SYDVKM. Trimming cost V 5 bases and J 6 bases; bases outside gene matches: 6. The CDR3 runs 13 residues. CDR3 in amino acids: CASSIRGSHGYTF. The CDR3 coding sequence is TGTGCCAGCAGTATCAGGGGGAGTCATGGCTACACCTTC.